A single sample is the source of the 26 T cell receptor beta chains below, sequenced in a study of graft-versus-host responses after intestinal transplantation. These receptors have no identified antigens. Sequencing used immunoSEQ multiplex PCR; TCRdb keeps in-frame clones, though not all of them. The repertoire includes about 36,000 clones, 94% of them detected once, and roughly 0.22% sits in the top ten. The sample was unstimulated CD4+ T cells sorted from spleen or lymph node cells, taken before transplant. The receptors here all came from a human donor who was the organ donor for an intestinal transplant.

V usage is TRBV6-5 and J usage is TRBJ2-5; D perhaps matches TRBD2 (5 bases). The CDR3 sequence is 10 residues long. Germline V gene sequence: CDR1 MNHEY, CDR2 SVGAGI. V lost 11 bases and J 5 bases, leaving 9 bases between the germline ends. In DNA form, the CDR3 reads TGTGCCGCCGGGGTGGAGACCCAGTACTTC. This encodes CAAGVETQYF.

CDR3 residues: CASSSGDRINYGYTF. CDR3 DNA sequence: TGTGCCAGCAGCTCGGGGGACAGAATTAACTATGGCTACACCTTC. The chain links TRBV5-4 to TRBJ1-2; 7 bases align to TRBD1. This CDR3 spans 15 amino acids. The junction had 6 bases not matched to a gene; V was cut back by 3 bases and J by 1 base. Germline CDR1 and CDR2: SGHNT and YYREEE (reference sequence). Combining the CDR3 with reference TRBV5-4 and TRBJ1-2 gives the whole variable domain ETGVTQSPTHLIKTRGQQVTLRCSSQSGHNTVSWYQQALGQGPQFIFQYYREEENGRGNFPPRFSGLQFPNYSSELNVNALELDDSALYLCASSSGDRINYGYTFGSGTRLTVV.

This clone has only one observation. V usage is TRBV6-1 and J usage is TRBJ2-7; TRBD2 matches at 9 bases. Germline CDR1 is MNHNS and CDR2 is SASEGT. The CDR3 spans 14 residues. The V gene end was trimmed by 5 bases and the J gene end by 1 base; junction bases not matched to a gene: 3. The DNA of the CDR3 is TGTGCCAGCAGTCTAGCGGGGATATCCTACGAGCAGTACTTC. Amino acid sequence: CASSLAGISYEQYF.

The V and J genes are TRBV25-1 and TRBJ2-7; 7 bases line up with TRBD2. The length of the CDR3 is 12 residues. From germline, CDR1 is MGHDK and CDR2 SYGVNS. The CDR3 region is CAWTSLKYEQYF. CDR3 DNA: TGTGCGTGGACTAGTCTCAAATACGAGCAGTACTTC.

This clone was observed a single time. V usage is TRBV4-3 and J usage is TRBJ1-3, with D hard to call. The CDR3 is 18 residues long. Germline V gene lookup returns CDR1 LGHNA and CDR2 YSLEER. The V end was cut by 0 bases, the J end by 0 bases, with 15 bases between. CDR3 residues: CASSQDIPDDISGNTIYF. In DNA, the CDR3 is TGCGCCAGCAGCCAAGATATACCCGACGATATCTCTGGAAACACCATATATTTT.

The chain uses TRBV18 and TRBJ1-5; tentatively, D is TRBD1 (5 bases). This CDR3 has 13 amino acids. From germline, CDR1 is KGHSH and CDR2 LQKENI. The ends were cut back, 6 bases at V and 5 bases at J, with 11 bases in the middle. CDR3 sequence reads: CASSDMFDQPQHF. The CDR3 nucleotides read TGTGCCAGCTCGGACATGTTCGATCAGCCCCAGCATTTT.

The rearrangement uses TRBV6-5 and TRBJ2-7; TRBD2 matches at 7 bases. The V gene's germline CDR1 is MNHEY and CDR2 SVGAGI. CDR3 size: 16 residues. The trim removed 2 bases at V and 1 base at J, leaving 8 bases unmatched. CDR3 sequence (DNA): TGTGCCAGCAGTTACCCCTTGGGCGGGGGATCCTACGAGCAGTACTTC. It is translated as CASSYPLGGGSYEQYF.

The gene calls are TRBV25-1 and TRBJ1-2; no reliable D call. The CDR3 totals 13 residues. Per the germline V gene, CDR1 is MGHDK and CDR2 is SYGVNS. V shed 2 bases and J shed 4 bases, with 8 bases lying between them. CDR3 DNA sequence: TGTGCCAGCAGTGAAGGATTAAGCTATGGCTACACCTTC. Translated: CASSEGLSYGYTF.

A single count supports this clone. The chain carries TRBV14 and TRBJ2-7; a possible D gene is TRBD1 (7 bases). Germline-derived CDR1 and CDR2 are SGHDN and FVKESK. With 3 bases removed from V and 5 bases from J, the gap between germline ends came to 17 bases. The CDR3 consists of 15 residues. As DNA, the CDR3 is TGTGCCAGCAGCCACCAGGGGGGTCGGAAGCACGAGCAGTACTTC. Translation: CASSHQGGRKHEQYF.

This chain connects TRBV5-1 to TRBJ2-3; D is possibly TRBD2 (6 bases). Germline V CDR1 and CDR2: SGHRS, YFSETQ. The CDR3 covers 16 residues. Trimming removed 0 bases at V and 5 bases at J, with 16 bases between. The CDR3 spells CASSLADSGLIDTQYF. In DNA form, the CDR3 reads TGCGCCAGCAGCTTGGCTGATAGCGGCCTAATAGATACGCAGTATTTT. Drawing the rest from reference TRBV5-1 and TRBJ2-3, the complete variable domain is KAGVTQTPRYLIKTRGQQVTLSCSPISGHRSVSWYQQTPGQGLQFLFEYFSETQRNKGNFPGRFSGRQFSNSRSEMNVSTLELGDSALYLCASSLADSGLIDTQYFGPGTRLTVL.

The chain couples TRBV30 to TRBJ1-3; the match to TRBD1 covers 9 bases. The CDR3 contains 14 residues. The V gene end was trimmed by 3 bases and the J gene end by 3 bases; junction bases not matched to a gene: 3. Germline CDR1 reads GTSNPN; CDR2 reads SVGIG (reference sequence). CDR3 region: CAWRQGAGGNTIYF. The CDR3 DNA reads TGTGCCTGGAGACAGGGGGCAGGTGGAAACACCATATATTTT.

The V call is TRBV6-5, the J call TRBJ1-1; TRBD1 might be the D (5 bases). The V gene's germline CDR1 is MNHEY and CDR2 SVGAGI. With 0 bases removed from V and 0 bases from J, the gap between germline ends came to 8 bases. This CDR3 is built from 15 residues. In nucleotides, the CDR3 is TGTGCCAGCAGTTACTCGTCGACAGTGAACACTGAAGCTTTCTTT. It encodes CASSYSSTVNTEAFF.

The CDR3 nucleotides read TGTGCCAGCAGCTCTAGCGACGCCTCCTACAATGAGCAGTTCTTC. This translates into CASSSSDASYNEQFF. The chain is built from TRBV7-2 and TRBJ2-1, with D possibly being TRBD2 (6 bases). Germline assignment: CDR1 SGHTA and CDR2 FQGNSA. Trimming took off 4 bases at V and 0 bases at J, with 10 bases between the two ends. This CDR3 spans 15 amino acids.

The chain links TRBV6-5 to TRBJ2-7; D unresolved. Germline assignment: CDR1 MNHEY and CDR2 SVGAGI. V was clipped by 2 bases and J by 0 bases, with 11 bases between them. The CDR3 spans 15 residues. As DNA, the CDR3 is TGTGCCAGCAGTTACGAGGTCGGACCCTCCTACGAGCAGTACTTC. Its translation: CASSYEVGPSYEQYF.

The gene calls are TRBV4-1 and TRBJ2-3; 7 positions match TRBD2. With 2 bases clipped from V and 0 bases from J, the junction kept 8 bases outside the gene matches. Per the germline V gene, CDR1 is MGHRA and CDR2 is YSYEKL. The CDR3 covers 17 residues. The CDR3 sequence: CASSQLPGGSSTDTQYF. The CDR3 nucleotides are TGCGCCAGCAGCCAACTCCCGGGGGGTTCAAGCACAGATACGCAGTATTTT.

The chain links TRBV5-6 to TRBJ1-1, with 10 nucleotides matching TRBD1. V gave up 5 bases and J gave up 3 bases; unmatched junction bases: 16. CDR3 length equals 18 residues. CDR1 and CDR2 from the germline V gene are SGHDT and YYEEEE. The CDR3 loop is CASSARQGANWRHTEAFF. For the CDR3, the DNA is TGTGCCAGCAGTGCCCGACAGGGGGCCAATTGGAGGCACACTGAAGCTTTCTTT.

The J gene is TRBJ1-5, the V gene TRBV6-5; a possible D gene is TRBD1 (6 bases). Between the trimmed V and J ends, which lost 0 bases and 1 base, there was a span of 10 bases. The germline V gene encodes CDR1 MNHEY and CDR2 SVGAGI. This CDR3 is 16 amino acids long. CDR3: CASSYSRDTSNQPQHF. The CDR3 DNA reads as TGTGCCAGCAGTTACTCTCGGGACACAAGCAATCAGCCCCAGCATTTT.

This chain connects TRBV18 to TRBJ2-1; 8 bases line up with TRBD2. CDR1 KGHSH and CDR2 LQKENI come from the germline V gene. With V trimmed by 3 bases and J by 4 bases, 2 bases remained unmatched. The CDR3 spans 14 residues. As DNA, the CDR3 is TGTGCCAGCTCACCTGGCGGGAGGTACAATGAGCAGTTCTTC. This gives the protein CASSPGGRYNEQFF.

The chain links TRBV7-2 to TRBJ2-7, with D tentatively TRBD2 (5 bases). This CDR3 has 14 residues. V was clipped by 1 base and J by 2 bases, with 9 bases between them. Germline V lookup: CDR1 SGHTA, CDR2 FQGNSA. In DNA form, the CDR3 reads TGTGCCAGCAGCTTAGGAGGGCAGCCCTACGAGCAGTACTTC. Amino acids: CASSLGGQPYEQYF.

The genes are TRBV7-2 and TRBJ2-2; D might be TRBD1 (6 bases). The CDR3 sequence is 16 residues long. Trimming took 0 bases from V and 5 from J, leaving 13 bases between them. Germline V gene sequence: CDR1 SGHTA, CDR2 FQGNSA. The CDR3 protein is CASSLASTRGTGELFF. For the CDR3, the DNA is TGTGCCAGCAGCTTAGCAAGTACTAGGGGGACCGGGGAGCTGTTTTTT.

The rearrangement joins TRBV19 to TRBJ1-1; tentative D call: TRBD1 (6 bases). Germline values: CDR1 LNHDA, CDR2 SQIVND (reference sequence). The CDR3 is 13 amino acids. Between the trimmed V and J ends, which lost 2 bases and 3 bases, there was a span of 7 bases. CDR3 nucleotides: TGTGCCAGTAGTATACACAGGGACACTGAAGCTTTCTTT. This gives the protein CASSIHRDTEAFF.

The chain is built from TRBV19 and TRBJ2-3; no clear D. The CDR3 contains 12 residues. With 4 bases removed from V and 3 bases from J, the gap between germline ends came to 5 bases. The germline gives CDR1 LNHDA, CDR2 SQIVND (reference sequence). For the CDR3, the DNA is TGTGCCAGTAGTAGCCAGACAGATACGCAGTATTTT. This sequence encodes CASSSQTDTQYF.

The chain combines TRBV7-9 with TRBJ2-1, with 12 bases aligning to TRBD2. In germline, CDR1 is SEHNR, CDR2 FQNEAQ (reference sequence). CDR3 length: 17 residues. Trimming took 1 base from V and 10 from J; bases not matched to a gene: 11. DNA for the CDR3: TGTGCCAGCAGCTTAGATCCGTCTAGCGGGGGGGCCCGGGAGCAGTTCTTC. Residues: CASSLDPSSGGAREQFF.

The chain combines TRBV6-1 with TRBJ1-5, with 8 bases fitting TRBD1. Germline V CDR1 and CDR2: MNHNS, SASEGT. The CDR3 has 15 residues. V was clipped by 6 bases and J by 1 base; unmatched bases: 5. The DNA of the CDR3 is TGTGCCAGCAGGACAGGGGACGTCAGCAATCAGCCCCAGCATTTT. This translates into CASRTGDVSNQPQHF.

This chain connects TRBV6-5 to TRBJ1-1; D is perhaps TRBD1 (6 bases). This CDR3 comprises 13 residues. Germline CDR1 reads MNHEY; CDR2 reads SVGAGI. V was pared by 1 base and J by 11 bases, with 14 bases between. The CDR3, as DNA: TGTGCCAGCAGTTACTTGGGGGCGCCTAGCGCTTTCTTT. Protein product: CASSYLGAPSAFF.

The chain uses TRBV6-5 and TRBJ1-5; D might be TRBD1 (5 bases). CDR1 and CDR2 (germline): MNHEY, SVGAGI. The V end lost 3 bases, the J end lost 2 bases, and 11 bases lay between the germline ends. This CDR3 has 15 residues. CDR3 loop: CASSYSGLRNQPQHF. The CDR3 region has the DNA TGTGCCAGCAGTTATTCAGGGCTCCGCAATCAGCCCCAGCATTTT.